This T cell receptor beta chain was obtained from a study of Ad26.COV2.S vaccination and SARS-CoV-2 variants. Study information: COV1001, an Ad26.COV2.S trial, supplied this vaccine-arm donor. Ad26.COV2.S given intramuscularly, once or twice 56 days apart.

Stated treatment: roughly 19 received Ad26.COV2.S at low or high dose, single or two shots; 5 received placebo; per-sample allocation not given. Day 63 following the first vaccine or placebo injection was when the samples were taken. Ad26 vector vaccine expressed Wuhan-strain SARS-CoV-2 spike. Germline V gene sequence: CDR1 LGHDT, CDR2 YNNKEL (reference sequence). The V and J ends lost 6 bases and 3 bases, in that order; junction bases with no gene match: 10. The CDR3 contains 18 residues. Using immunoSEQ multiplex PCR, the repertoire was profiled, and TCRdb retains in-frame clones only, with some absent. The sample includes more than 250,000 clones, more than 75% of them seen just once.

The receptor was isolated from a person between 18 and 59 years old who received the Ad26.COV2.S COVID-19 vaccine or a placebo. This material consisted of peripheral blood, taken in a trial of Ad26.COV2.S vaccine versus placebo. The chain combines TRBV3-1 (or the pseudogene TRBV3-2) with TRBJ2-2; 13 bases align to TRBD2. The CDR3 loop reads CASSRLGTSGTYTGELFF. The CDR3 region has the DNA TGTGCCAGCAGTCGACTAGGGACTAGCGGGACGTACACCGGGGAGCTGTTTTTT.